This T cell receptor beta chain was captured by sequencing in a study of blood T cell repertoires in COVID-19. Looking at the study overall: Specimens from acute and convalescent COVID-19 originated in the United States, Italy and Spain. Sample material is recorded as cDNA or gDNA derived from T cells, B-cell-depleted T cells, or PBMCs.

Repertoires were generated with immunoSEQ multiplex PCR, while TCRdb's copy carries only in-frame clones and drops some. The sample includes approximately 230,000 clones, 85% to 90% seen only once; the top ten take approximately 1.4%. This clone was seen a handful of times. From germline, CDR1 is PRHDT and CDR2 FYEKMQ (reference sequence). The V gene lost 4 bases and the J gene lost 1 base, with 19 bases spanning the gap. This CDR3 has 17 residues. Sequencing input: peripheral blood. The sequence came from a man at least 80 years old with acute or convalescent COVID-19. The V call is TRBV13, the J call TRBJ2-5, with a possible D match to TRBD1 (6 bases). CDR3 amino acids: CASSSRQQGWTQETQYF. The CDR3 region has the DNA TGTGCCAGCAGCTCCCGTCAACAGGGTTGGACCCAAGAGACCCAGTACTTC.